Following are 19 T cell receptor beta chains from one sample sequenced in a study of cytomegalovirus exposure and HLA in healthy donors. The PCR made use of 60 Vbeta and 13 Jbeta primers. Sequenced by immunoSEQ multiplex PCR; TCRdb stores in-frame clones only, minus some. The top ten hold 1.5% to 1.7% of the sample, which has 120,000 or so clones, roughly 66% seen once. Sequenced: PBMCs. The receptors derive from a man between 18 and 29 years old in good health and CMV-seronegative.

This clone was detected a few times. The V gene is TRBV6-1, the J gene TRBJ2-2, with TRBD2 matching over 14 bases. The CDR3 contains 20 residues. Germline V gene lookup returns CDR1 MNHNS and CDR2 SASEGT. Trimming cost V 2 bases and J 6 bases; bases outside gene matches: 14. CDR3 bases: TGTGCCAGCAGTGAATATGGGACTAGCGGGAGTTCGAGGTCTGCCGGGGAGCTGTTTTTT. As protein: CASSEYGTSGSSRSAGELFF.

V is TRBV9 and J is TRBJ2-1, with D hard to call. Germline loops: CDR1 SGDLS, CDR2 YYNGEE. With 5 bases removed from V and 6 bases from J, the gap between germline ends came to 12 bases. The CDR3 contains 13 residues. The chain's CDR3 is CASSAGSGNEQFF. The CDR3 nucleotides are TGTGCCAGCAGTGCAGGCAGTGGCAATGAGCAGTTCTTC.

This clone occurred a few times. The chain carries TRBV7-9 and TRBJ1-1; D call uncertain. Germline CDR1 SEHNR, CDR2 FQNEAQ (reference sequence). The CDR3 is made up of 15 amino acids. V lost 7 bases and J 7 bases, leaving 22 bases between the germline ends. The DNA for the CDR3 is TGTGCCAGCACCTTTTCAGGCGGAGGCAATGGTGAAGCTTTCTTT. It is translated as CASTFSGGGNGEAFF.

In this sample, this clone turned up a few times. V gene TRBV5-1 combines with J gene TRBJ1-3; 10 bases align to TRBD1. Germline CDR1 and CDR2: SGHRS and YFSETQ. This CDR3 contains 16 residues. With V trimmed by 6 bases and J by 0 bases, 6 bases remained unmatched. This CDR3 is CASTRTGGNSGNTIYF. The CDR3, as DNA: TGCGCCAGCACCCGGACAGGGGGAAACTCTGGAAACACCATATATTTT.

About this clone itself: One end of the junction is discordant with germline, which a read error may explain. The chain combines TRBV7-9 with TRBJ1-2, with D maybe TRBD1 (6 bases). The CDR3 runs 11 residues. Per germline, CDR1 SEHNR and CDR2 FQNEAQ (reference sequence). CDR3 in DNA: TGTGCCAGCAGACAGGGTAATGGCTACCCCTTC. Its translation: CASRQGNGYPF.

This clone occurred a few times. The same CDR3 is also encoded by other DNA sequences in this sample. V usage is TRBV5-1 and J usage is TRBJ2-1, with D perhaps TRBD1 (5 bases). The CDR3 sequence is 14 residues long. Trimming pared 0 bases from V and 5 bases from J, leaving 9 bases between. CDR1 is SGHRS, CDR2 YFSETQ, per germline. Here the CDR3 reads CASSLGGRDNEQFF. CDR3 bases: TGCGCCAGCAGCTTGGGGGGCAGAGACAATGAGCAGTTCTTC.

The chain employs TRBV10-3 and TRBJ2-2; D gene uncertain. CDR1 is ENHRY, CDR2 SYGVKD, per germline. V lost 6 bases and J lost 4, with 9 bases in between. CDR3 length: 13 residues. The CDR3 DNA reads as TGTGCCATCAGGACCCGGGTCACCGGGGAGCTGTTTTTT. Protein: CAIRTRVTGELFF.

The chain combines TRBV27 with TRBJ2-7; 10 bases align to TRBD1. The CDR3 loop spans 17 amino acids. Germline V gene lookup returns CDR1 MNHEY and CDR2 SMNVEV (reference sequence). V was clipped by 9 bases and J by 4 bases; unmatched bases: 18. The CDR3 protein is CARLTGTGAPYGYEQYF. The CDR3 DNA is TGTGCCAGACTAACCGGGACAGGGGCCCCCTACGGGTACGAGCAGTACTTC.

This clone has only a few counts. V is TRBV7-9 and J is TRBJ2-1; TRBD1 agrees at 8 bases. The germline gives CDR1 SEHNR, CDR2 FQNEAQ (reference sequence). CDR3 length equals 14 residues. The V gene end was trimmed by 7 bases and the J gene end by 0 bases; junction bases not matched to a gene: 2. CDR3 DNA sequence: TGTGCCAGCAATGGACAGGGCTCCTACAATGAGCAGTTCTTC. It is translated as CASNGQGSYNEQFF.

The J gene is TRBJ2-7, the V gene TRBV7-8; D call uncertain. CDR1 is SGHVS, CDR2 FQNEAQ, per germline. The CDR3 covers 14 residues. Between the trimmed V and J ends, which lost 5 bases and 2 bases, there was a span of 13 bases. In DNA form, the CDR3 reads TGTGCCAGCAGCCAGAATCGAAACACCTACGAGCAGTACTTC. Translation gives CASSQNRNTYEQYF.

V usage is TRBV6-6 and J usage is TRBJ2-7; D remains unclear. The CDR3 runs 15 residues. Trimming pared 0 bases from V and 0 bases from J, leaving 9 bases between. In germline, CDR1 is MNHNY, CDR2 SVGAGI (reference sequence). CDR3 bases: TGTGCCAGCAGTTACTCCCCGGAGAGCTCCTACGAGCAGTACTTC. Protein: CASSYSPESSYEQYF.

This clone occurred a few times. The chain links TRBV4-2 to TRBJ2-3; a possible D gene is TRBD1 (6 bases). Trimming removed 0 bases from V and 4 bases from J, with 8 bases in between. From germline, CDR1 is LGHNA and CDR2 YNFKEQ. The CDR3 spans 14 residues. CDR3 sequence: CASSQETGSDTQYF. Here the CDR3 DNA reads TGTGCCAGCAGCCAAGAAACAGGGTCAGATACGCAGTATTTT.

The V and J genes are TRBV5-4 and TRBJ2-3; weak D call: TRBD2 (5 bases). Trimming removed 3 bases from V and 0 bases from J, with 11 bases in between. CDR1 is SGHNT and CDR2 is YYREEE in the germline V gene (reference sequence). There are 15 residues in the CDR3. The CDR3 spells CASSSLAISTDTQYF. CDR3 sequence (DNA): TGTGCCAGCAGCTCCTTAGCGATTAGCACAGATACGCAGTATTTT. Full variable domain (missing parts from reference TRBV5-4 and TRBJ2-3): ETGVTQSPTHLIKTRGQQVTLRCSSQSGHNTVSWYQQALGQGPQFIFQYYREEENGRGNFPPRFSGLQFPNYSSELNVNALELDDSALYLCASSSLAISTDTQYFGPGTRLTVL.

CDR3 nucleotide sequence: TGTGCCAGTAGTATAGATCCGGGACTTAGCACAGATACGCAGTATTTT. This sequence encodes CASSIDPGLSTDTQYF. The V and J genes are TRBV19 and TRBJ2-3; maybe TRBD2 (6 bases). CDR3 size: 16 residues. CDR1 is LNHDA, CDR2 SQIVND, per germline (reference sequence). V lost 0 bases, J lost 0 bases, and 10 bases lay in between.

This clone was found a few times. The chain is built from TRBV25-1 and TRBJ1-2, with 10 positions matching TRBD1. With V trimmed by 4 bases and J by 2 bases, 1 base remained unmatched. The germline gives CDR1 MGHDK, CDR2 SYGVNS. This CDR3 spans 14 amino acids. As DNA, the CDR3 is TGTGCCAGCAGTGGGGGACAGGGGAACTATGGCTACACCTTC. Translation: CASSGGQGNYGYTF.

With regard to this clone: At one of its ends the junction is not consistent with the germline gene, which may arise from a read error. This chain connects TRBV7-9 to TRBJ1-1, with a tentative D call TRBD1 (6 bases). CDR3 length: 14 residues. CDR1 is SEHNR, CDR2 FQNEAQ, per germline (reference sequence). CDR3 sequence reads: CSSSLVAGVGEAFF. CDR3 nucleotide sequence: TGTTCCAGCAGCTTAGTAGCAGGGGTCGGCGAAGCTTTCTTT.

The chain has TRBV2 and TRBJ2-1; TRBD1 matches 9 bases. V was pared by 6 bases and J by 7 bases, with 4 bases of the junction left unmatched. CDR3 length equals 13 residues. In germline, CDR1 is SNHLY, CDR2 FYNNEI. CDR3 amino acids: CASRGTGRNEQFF. The DNA of the CDR3 is TGTGCCAGCAGGGGGACAGGGAGAAATGAGCAGTTCTTC.

This clone was detected a few times. This chain connects TRBV12-5 to TRBJ2-7; D is possibly TRBD1 (5 bases). CDR1 LGHNT and CDR2 FRNRAP come from the germline V gene. This CDR3 is built from 13 residues. The germline V and J ends were trimmed by 2 bases and 6 bases, with 11 bases remaining between them. The CDR3 DNA is TGTGCTAGTGGTTTGACCAGGGTATGCGAGCAGTACTTC. Translating gives CASGLTRVCEQYF. Full variable domain (remainder filled in from reference TRBV12-5 and TRBJ2-7): DARVTQTPRHKVTEMGQEVTMRCQPILGHNTVFWYRQTMMQGLELLAYFRNRAPLDDSGMPKDRFSAEMPDATLATLKIQPSEPRDSAVYFCASGLTRVCEQYFGPGTRLTVT.

The V gene is TRBV28, the J gene TRBJ1-5, with 7 positions matching TRBD1. The V gene end was trimmed by 5 bases and the J gene end by 4 bases; junction bases not matched to a gene: 5. This CDR3 contains 14 residues. Germline CDR1 MDHEN, CDR2 SYDVKM. The DNA for the CDR3 is TGTGCCAGCAGTCAGGACAGGCGGAATCAGCCCCAGCATTTT. Amino acid sequence: CASSQDRRNQPQHF.